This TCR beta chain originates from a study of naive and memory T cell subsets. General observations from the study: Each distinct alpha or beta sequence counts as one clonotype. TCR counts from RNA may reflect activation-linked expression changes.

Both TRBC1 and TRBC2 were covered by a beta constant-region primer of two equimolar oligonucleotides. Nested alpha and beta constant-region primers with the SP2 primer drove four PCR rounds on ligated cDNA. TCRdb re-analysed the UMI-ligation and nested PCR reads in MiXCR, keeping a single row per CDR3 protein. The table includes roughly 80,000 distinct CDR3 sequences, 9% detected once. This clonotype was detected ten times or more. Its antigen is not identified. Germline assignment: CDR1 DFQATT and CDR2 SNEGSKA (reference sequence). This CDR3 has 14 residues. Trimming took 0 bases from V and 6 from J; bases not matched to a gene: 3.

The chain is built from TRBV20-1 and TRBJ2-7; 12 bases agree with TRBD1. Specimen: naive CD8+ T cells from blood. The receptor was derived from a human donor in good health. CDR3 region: CSARDGDRGREQYF. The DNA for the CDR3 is TGCAGTGCTAGAGATGGGGACAGGGGGCGCGAGCAGTACTTC.